A single sample is the source of the 26 T cell receptor beta chains below, sequenced in a study of blood T cell repertoires in COVID-19. TCRdb's copy holds only in-frame clones and misses some; the assay was immunoSEQ multiplex PCR. The data show 200,000 to 300,000 clones, roughly four fifths seen once. Sequenced: peripheral blood. The receptors were gathered from a woman older than 75 with acute or convalescent COVID-19.

This CDR3 is CASSPRQDDNSPLHF. The DNA for the CDR3 is TGTGCCAGCTCACCGAGACAGGACGATAATTCACCCCTCCACTTT. The chain carries TRBV18 and TRBJ1-6, with a weak D call TRBD1 (6 bases). The CDR3 loop spans 15 amino acids. CDR1 is KGHSH and CDR2 is LQKENI in the germline V gene. V gave up 3 bases and J gave up 5 bases, with 11 bases separating them.

The chain employs TRBV4-2 and TRBJ1-3; no clear D. With 4 bases removed from V and 0 bases from J, the gap between germline ends came to 13 bases. The CDR3 is made up of 16 amino acids. Per germline, CDR1 LGHNA and CDR2 YNFKEQ. This chain's CDR3 is CASSPYSRSSGNTIYF. The CDR3 DNA reads as TGTGCCAGCAGCCCCTATTCGAGGAGCTCTGGAAACACCATATATTTT.

The rearrangement uses TRBV18 and TRBJ2-6, with 7 bases matching TRBD1. CDR1 is KGHSH and CDR2 is LQKENI in the germline V gene. V dropped 5 bases and J dropped 2; count of bases not matched to a gene: 3. The CDR3 sequence is 15 residues long. The CDR3, as DNA: TGTGCCAGCTCATTCCAGGGGGCTGGGGCCAACGTCCTGACTTTC. Amino acids: CASSFQGAGANVLTF.

This chain links TRBV5-5 with TRBJ1-4; D is perhaps TRBD1 (5 bases). V was shortened by 3 bases and J by 12 bases, with 15 bases between the two germline ends. The germline CDR1 and CDR2 sequences are SGHKS and YYEKEE (reference sequence). The CDR3 covers 13 residues. The CDR3 nucleotides are TGTGCCAGCAGCTCACGAATTTGGGGGGAACTGTTTTTT. It yields the protein CASSSRIWGELFF.

V gene TRBV7-2 combines with J gene TRBJ2-2; D uncertain. Looked up from germline, CDR1 is SGHTA and CDR2 is FQGNSA. Trimming cost V 5 bases and J 6 bases, with 10 bases left between them. The length of the CDR3 is 13 residues. CDR3: CASSSGRSGELFF. Written as DNA, the CDR3 is TGTGCCAGCAGCAGTGGCCGTTCCGGGGAGCTGTTTTTT.

The J gene is TRBJ2-7, the V gene TRBV18, with TRBD1 matching 8 bases. The CDR3 totals 14 residues. Germline trimming cut 3 bases from V and 2 bases from J; bases unmatched to any gene: 3. Germline assignment: CDR1 KGHSH and CDR2 LQKENI. The CDR3 reads CASSPQTGAYEQYF. The CDR3 bases are TGTGCCAGCTCACCGCAGACAGGGGCCTACGAGCAGTACTTC.

V gene TRBV30 combines with J gene TRBJ2-7, with 9 bases lining up with TRBD1. Trimming cost V 1 base and J 4 bases; bases outside gene matches: 8. The CDR3 spans 15 residues. Germline CDR1 reads GTSNPN; CDR2 reads SVGIG (reference sequence). CDR3 in DNA: TGTGCCTGGAGTGCACCCGGGACAGGGAGATACGAGCAGTACTTC. Translated: CAWSAPGTGRYEQYF.

This clone was observed a single time. The V gene is TRBV5-1, the J gene TRBJ2-3; 8 positions match TRBD1. Germline V CDR1 and CDR2: SGHRS, YFSETQ. J gave up 2 bases and V 0 bases, and 5 bases lay outside the gene matches. The CDR3 runs to 16 residues. The CDR3 bases are TGCGCCAGCAGCTTGGTGGCAGGGGGCTTCACAGATACGCAGTATTTT. Its protein product is CASSLVAGGFTDTQYF.

The J gene is TRBJ2-5, the V gene TRBV6-1; 7 bases map to TRBD2. Germline-derived CDR1 and CDR2 are MNHNS and SASEGT. The CDR3 is made up of 15 amino acids. The junction had 7 bases not matched to a gene; V was cut back by 1 base and J by 5 bases. As DNA, the CDR3 is TGTGCCAGCAGTGAAGTTGAGCGGGATAGGGAGACCCAGTACTTC. Translated, it gives CASSEVERDRETQYF.

The rearrangement joins TRBV5-1 to TRBJ2-7, with 10 bases aligning to TRBD1. This CDR3 has 13 residues. With 5 bases clipped from V and 3 bases from J, the junction kept 2 bases outside the gene matches. In germline, CDR1 is SGHRS, CDR2 YFSETQ. For the CDR3, the DNA is TGCGCCAGCAGAAGGACAGGGGGCTACGAGCAGTACTTC. Translated, it gives CASRRTGGYEQYF.

This clone was counted once. The chain couples TRBV28 to TRBJ1-6; D gene ambiguous. In germline, CDR1 is MDHEN, CDR2 SYDVKM. V gave up 3 bases and J gave up 0 bases, with 9 bases separating them. This CDR3 is built from 16 residues. The CDR3 nucleotides read TGTGCCAGCAGTTTCTTGGGGAGCTCCTATAATTCACCCCTCCACTTT. Translating it yields CASSFLGSSYNSPLHF.

The chain employs TRBV5-1 and TRBJ2-5; 7 nucleotides line up with TRBD2. With V trimmed by 7 bases and J by 2 bases, 8 bases remained unmatched. Germline lookup yields CDR1 SGHRS and CDR2 YFSETQ. This CDR3 has 14 amino acids. The CDR3 loop is CASGRDSIQETQYF. CDR3 bases: TGCGCCAGCGGGAGGGACTCTATACAAGAGACCCAGTACTTC.

The table lists this clone with a count of one. The J gene is TRBJ1-3, the V gene TRBV6-2 or TRBV6-3; no definite D call. This CDR3 has 12 residues. Germline assignment: CDR1 MNHEY and CDR2 SVGEGT. V lost 4 bases to trimming and J lost 9 bases, with 10 bases between them. This CDR3 reads CASSSTPGTIYF. The CDR3 DNA reads as TGTGCCAGCAGTTCTACACCGGGCACCATATATTTT.

The chain carries TRBV7-3 and TRBJ2-7; no reliable D call. The germline V gene has CDR1 SGHTA and CDR2 FQGTGA. CDR3 length: 14 residues. The ends were cut back, 0 bases at V and 1 base at J, with 7 bases in the middle. The CDR3 DNA is TGTGCCAGCAGCTTAACCCGAGGATCCTACGAGCAGTACTTC. Its translation is CASSLTRGSYEQYF. The whole variable domain, filled in from reference TRBV7-3 and TRBJ2-7, reads GAGVSQTPSNKVTEKGKYVELRCDPISGHTALYWYRQSLGQGPEFLIYFQGTGAADDSGLPNDRFFAVRPEGSVSTLKIQRTERGDSAVYLCASSLTRGSYEQYFGPGTRLTVT.

This chain links TRBV6-2 or TRBV6-3 with TRBJ2-1; the D is unclear. There are 16 residues in the CDR3. Germline CDR1 is MNHEY and CDR2 is SVGEGT. The ends were cut back, 0 bases at V and 5 bases at J, with 14 bases in the middle. The CDR3 DNA reads TGTGCCAGCAGTTACTCGGTCAGGCAGTTAAACAATGAGCAGTTCTTC. It codes for CASSYSVRQLNNEQFF.

This chain links TRBV28 with TRBJ2-7, with no clear D. Germline V gene data show CDR1 as MDHEN and CDR2 as SYDVKM. Trimming shortened V by 6 bases and J by 7 bases, and 19 bases separated the two germline ends. The CDR3 is 14 residues long. CDR3 sequence reads: CASRHLTLLREQYF. CDR3 sequence (DNA): TGTGCCAGCAGGCATCTCACCCTCCTCAGAGAGCAGTACTTC. The full variable domain, completed using reference TRBV28 and TRBJ2-7, is DVKVTQSSRYLVKRTGEKVFLECVQDMDHENMFWYRQDPGLGLRLIYFSYDVKMKEKGDIPEGYSVSREKKERFSLILESASTNQTSMYLCASRHLTLLREQYFGPGTRLTVT.

Written as DNA, the CDR3 is TGTGCCAGCAGCCTGGCAATGAACACTGAAGCTTTCTTT. Its translation: CASSLAMNTEAFF. The V gene is TRBV7-2, the J gene TRBJ1-1; no clear D. Germline V gives CDR1 SGHTA, CDR2 FQGNSA. V shed 5 bases and J shed 0 bases, with 7 bases lying between them. This CDR3 comprises 13 residues.

The rearrangement joins TRBV11-2 to TRBJ1-2; D remains unclear. The germline V gene encodes CDR1 SGHAT and CDR2 FQNNGV. CDR3 length equals 16 residues. Trimming left V 2 bases short and J 4 bases short, with 17 bases between. The CDR3 region has the DNA TGTGCCAGCAGCTTACTCGGCAGGCTTATTTCCTATGGCTACACCTTC. As protein: CASSLLGRLISYGYTF.

The rearrangement uses TRBV5-1 and TRBJ1-4, with D possibly TRBD1 on 5 matching bases. V gave up 0 bases and J gave up 5 bases, with 8 bases separating them. Germline V gives CDR1 SGHRS, CDR2 YFSETQ. The CDR3 extends over 14 amino acids. The CDR3, as DNA: TGCGCCAGCAGCTTGGAGGGGCCGAATGAAAAACTGTTTTTT. This codes for CASSLEGPNEKLFF. Based on the CDR3 plus reference TRBV5-1 and TRBJ1-4, the full variable domain is KAGVTQTPRYLIKTRGQQVTLSCSPISGHRSVSWYQQTPGQGLQFLFEYFSETQRNKGNFPGRFSGRQFSNSRSEMNVSTLELGDSALYLCASSLEGPNEKLFFGSGTQLSVL.

The V and J genes are TRBV29-1 and TRBJ1-4; 8 nucleotides match TRBD1. Trimming removed 3 bases from V and 7 bases from J; junction bases left unmatched: 7. The germline CDR1 and CDR2 sequences are SQVTM and ANQGSEA. The CDR3 runs 14 residues. The CDR3 protein is CSVDPSGGSEKLFF. The DNA for the CDR3 is TGCAGCGTTGACCCGTCAGGGGGCAGTGAAAAACTGTTTTTT.

This sequence joins TRBV7-8 and TRBJ1-1; the D gene is possibly TRBD1 (5 bases). V lost 3 bases and J lost 6, with 14 bases in between. The CDR3 length is 14 residues. In germline, CDR1 is SGHVS, CDR2 FQNEAQ. CDR3 sequence reads: CASSLGGALAEAFF. CDR3 sequence (DNA): TGTGCCAGCAGCTTGGGAGGGGCTTTAGCTGAAGCTTTCTTT.

CDR3 sequence: CSASGGDLYGYTF. In nucleotides, the CDR3 is TGCAGTGCTAGTGGCGGGGACCTCTATGGCTACACCTTC. This chain joins TRBV20-1 and TRBJ1-2, with D tentatively TRBD1 (5 bases). There are 13 residues in the CDR3. CDR1 DFQATT and CDR2 SNEGSKA come from the germline V gene (reference sequence). Trimming took off 3 bases at V and 4 bases at J, with 12 bases between the two ends.

This clone was seen more than once but under ten times. The chain uses TRBV4-2 and TRBJ2-1; D may be TRBD2 (5 bases). Looked up from germline, CDR1 is LGHNA and CDR2 is YNFKEQ. CDR3 length equals 14 residues. V was trimmed by 0 bases and J by 5 bases, leaving 8 bases between them. Written as DNA, the CDR3 is TGTGCCAGCAGCCAAGAAGGAGGCAACAATGAGCAGTTCTTC. This translates into CASSQEGGNNEQFF.

The CDR3 DNA reads TGTGCCAGTAGTATAGGGGGTTCGGGGGCTGGGGCCAACGTCCTGACTTTC. As protein: CASSIGGSGAGANVLTF. The gene calls are TRBV19 and TRBJ2-6, with D tentatively TRBD2 (6 bases). V lost 1 base and J lost 2, with 12 bases in between. The CDR3 consists of 17 residues. In germline, CDR1 is LNHDA, CDR2 SQIVND (reference sequence).

This chain links TRBV19 with TRBJ2-3, with D perhaps matching TRBD2 (5 bases). The CDR3 is 13 residues long. Germline CDR1 LNHDA, CDR2 SQIVND (reference sequence). The ends were cut back, 6 bases at V and 4 bases at J, with 11 bases in the middle. The CDR3 region has the DNA TGTGCCAGTAGGTCAACGGGATCAGATACGCAGTATTTT. It specifies CASRSTGSDTQYF.

V usage is TRBV28 and J usage is TRBJ1-6; D remains ambiguous. Trimming stripped 6 bases from V and 8 bases from J, with 17 bases between. Germline V lookup: CDR1 MDHEN, CDR2 SYDVKM. This CDR3 is 15 amino acids long. CDR3 loop: CASSLGSTGDSPLHF. The CDR3 bases are TGTGCCAGCAGCTTAGGCAGCACCGGGGATTCACCCCTCCACTTT.